Included here is one T cell receptor (beta chain) sequence, with context. Its antigen is undetermined. TCRdb re-called the 5' RACE reads; every CDR3 protein appears as one record, without DNA. The repertoire shows around 100,000 distinct CDR3 sequences; the top ten hold about a fifth. Germline-derived CDR1 and CDR2 are MDHEN and SYDVKM. The CDR3 contains 18 residues. These data originate in a study of T cells expressing NK-cell markers. Regarding the study as a whole: In 5 or 6 donors, dominant NKG2C+ clonotypes were roughly 1.0-8% of CD8+ T cells.

Sequencing input: blood T cells: a sorted CD56 or NKG2C T cell subset, CD4+ or CD8+ T cells, or bulk PBMC T cells (not recorded which). The sequence was collected from a woman aged 18-69 years in good health. The V and J genes are TRBV28 and TRBJ1-4; TCRdb returns TRBD1, unconfirmable since there is no DNA. CDR3 sequence reads: CASRPEQGATTTNEKLFF.